This T cell receptor beta chain was sequenced for a study of T cell changes during pregnancy in multiple sclerosis. Assay used: immunoSEQ multiplex PCR; TCRdb lists only in-frame clones, some missing. Here the sample spans about 76,000 clones, 93% being singletons. There are 18 residues in the CDR3. The germline V gene encodes CDR1 SGHTA and CDR2 FQGNSA. V was cut by 0 bases and J by 8 bases, with 26 bases left in between. The origin of this receptor is a female donor with multiple sclerosis, enrolled in a pregnancy study. This chain links TRBV7-2 with TRBJ2-7, with D possibly matching TRBD1 (5 bases). Sequencing was performed on peripheral blood, taken in the second trimester of pregnancy. CDR3 coding DNA: TGTGCCAGCAGCTTAGCGGATCTGGGGCCCGAATCCTCTAACCAGCAGTACTTC. Residues: CASSLADLGPESSNQQYF.